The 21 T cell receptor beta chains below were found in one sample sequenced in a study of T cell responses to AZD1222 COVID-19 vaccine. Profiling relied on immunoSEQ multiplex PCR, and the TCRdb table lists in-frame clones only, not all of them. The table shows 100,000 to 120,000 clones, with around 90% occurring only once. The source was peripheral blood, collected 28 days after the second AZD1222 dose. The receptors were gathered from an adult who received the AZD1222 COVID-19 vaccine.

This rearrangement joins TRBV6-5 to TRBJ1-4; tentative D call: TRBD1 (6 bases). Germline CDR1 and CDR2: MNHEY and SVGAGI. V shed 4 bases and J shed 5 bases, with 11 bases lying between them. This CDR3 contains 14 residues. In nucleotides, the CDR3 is TGTGCCAGCAGTTCCCCAGGGACAAATGAAAAACTGTTTTTT. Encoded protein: CASSSPGTNEKLFF.

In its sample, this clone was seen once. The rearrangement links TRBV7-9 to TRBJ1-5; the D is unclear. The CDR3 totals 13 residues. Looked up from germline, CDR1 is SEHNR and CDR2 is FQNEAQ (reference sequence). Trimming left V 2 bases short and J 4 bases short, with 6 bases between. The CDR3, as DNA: TGTGCCAGCAGCTTACTCATAAATCAGCCCCAGCATTTT. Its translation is CASSLLINQPQHF. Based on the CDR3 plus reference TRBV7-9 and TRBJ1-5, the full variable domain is DTGVSQNPRHKITKRGQNVTFRCDPISEHNRLYWYRQTLGQGPEFLTYFQNEAQLEKSRLLSDRFSAERPKGSFSTLEIQRTEQGDSAMYLCASSLLINQPQHFGDGTRLSIL.

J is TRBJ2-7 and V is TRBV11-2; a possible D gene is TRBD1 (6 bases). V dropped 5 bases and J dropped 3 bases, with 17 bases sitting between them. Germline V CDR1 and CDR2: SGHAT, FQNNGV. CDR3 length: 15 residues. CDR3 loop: CASSLSVGQYYEQYF. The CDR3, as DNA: TGTGCCAGCAGCCTATCTGTTGGACAGTACTACGAGCAGTACTTC.

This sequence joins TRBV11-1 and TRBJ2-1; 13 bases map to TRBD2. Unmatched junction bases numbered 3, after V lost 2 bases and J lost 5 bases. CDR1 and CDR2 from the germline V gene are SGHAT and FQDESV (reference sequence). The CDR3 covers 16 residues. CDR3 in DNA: TGTGCCAGCAGCTTACCGGGACTAGCGGGGAACAATGAGCAGTTCTTC. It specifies CASSLPGLAGNNEQFF.

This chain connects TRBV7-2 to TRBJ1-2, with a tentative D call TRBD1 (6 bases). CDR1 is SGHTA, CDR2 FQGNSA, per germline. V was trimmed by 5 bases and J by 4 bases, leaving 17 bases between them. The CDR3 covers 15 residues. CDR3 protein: CASSPFRDTSYGYTF. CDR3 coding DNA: TGTGCCAGCAGCCCCTTCCGGGACACTTCCTATGGCTACACCTTC.

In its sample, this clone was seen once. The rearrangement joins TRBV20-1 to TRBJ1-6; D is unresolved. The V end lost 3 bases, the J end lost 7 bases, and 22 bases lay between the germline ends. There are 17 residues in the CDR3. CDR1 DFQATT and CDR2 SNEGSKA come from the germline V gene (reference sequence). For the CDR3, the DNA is TGCAGTGCTAGTTGGGTTCTCCCCGGACGGGGAAATTCACCCCTCCACTTT. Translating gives CSASWVLPGRGNSPLHF.

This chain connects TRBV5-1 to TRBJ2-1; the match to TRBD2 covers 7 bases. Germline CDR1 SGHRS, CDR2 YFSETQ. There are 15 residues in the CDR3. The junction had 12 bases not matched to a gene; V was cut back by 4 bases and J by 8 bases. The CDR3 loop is CASSRTSAQEDEQFF. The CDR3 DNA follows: TGCGCCAGCAGCCGTACTAGCGCCCAAGAGGATGAGCAGTTCTTC. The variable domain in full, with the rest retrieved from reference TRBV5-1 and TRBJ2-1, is KAGVTQTPRYLIKTRGQQVTLSCSPISGHRSVSWYQQTPGQGLQFLFEYFSETQRNKGNFPGRFSGRQFSNSRSEMNVSTLELGDSALYLCASSRTSAQEDEQFFGPGTRLTVL.

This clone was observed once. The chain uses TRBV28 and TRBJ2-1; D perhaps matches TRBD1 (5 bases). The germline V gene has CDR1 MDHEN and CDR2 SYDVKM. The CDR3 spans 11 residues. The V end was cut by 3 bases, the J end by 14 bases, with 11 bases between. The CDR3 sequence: CASSFQGKKFF. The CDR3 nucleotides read TGTGCCAGCAGTTTTCAGGGTAAGAAGTTCTTC.

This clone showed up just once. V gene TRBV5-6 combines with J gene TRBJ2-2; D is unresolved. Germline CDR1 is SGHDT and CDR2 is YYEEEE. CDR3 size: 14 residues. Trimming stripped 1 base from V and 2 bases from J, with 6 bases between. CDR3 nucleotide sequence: TGTGCCAGCAGCTTGTACTCAAACACCGGGGAGCTGTTTTTT. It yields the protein CASSLYSNTGELFF.

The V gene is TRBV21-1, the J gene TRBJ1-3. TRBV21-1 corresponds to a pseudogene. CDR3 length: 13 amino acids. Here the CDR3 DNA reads TGTGCCAGCCCCGGAACCTCTGGAAACACCATATATTTT. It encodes CASPGTSGNTIYF.

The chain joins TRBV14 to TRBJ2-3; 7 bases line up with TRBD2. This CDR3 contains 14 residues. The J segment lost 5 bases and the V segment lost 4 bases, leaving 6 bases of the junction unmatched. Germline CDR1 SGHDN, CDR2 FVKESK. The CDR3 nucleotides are TGTGCCAGCAGCCTTGGGGGGGACGTAGATACGCAGTATTTT. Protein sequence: CASSLGGDVDTQYF.

The chain's CDR3 is CASSLGLDTAQHF. Written as DNA, the CDR3 is TGTGCCAGCAGCTTAGGCCTAGATACGGCCCAGCATTTT. This chain uses TRBV13 with TRBJ1-5; unclear D gene. Per germline, CDR1 PRHDT and CDR2 FYEKMQ (reference sequence). The CDR3 spans 13 residues. The V end lost 0 bases, the J end lost 11 bases, and 11 bases lay between the germline ends.

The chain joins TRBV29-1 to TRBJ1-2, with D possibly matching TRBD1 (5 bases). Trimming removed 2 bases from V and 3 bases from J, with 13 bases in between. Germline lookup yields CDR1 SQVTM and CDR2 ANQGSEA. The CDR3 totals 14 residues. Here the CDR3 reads CSVEREGRDYGYTF. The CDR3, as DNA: TGCAGCGTTGAACGAGAGGGGCGGGACTATGGCTACACCTTC. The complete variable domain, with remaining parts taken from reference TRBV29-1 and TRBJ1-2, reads SAVISQKPSRDICQRGTSLTIQCQVDSQVTMMFWYRQQPGQSLTLIATANQGSEATYESGFVIDKFPISRPNLTFSTLTVSNMSPEDSSIYLCSVEREGRDYGYTFGSGTRLTVV.

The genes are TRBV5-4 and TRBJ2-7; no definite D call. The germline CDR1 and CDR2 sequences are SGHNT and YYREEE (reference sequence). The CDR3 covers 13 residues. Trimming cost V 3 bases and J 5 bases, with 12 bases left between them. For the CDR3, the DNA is TGTGCCAGCAGCTCATGGCCACCAGACGAGCAGTACTTC. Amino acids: CASSSWPPDEQYF.

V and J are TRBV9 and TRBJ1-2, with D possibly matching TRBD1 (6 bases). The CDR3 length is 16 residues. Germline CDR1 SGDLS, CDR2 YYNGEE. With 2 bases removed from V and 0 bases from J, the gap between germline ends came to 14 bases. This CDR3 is CASSVTGPQANYGYTF. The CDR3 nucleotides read TGTGCCAGCAGCGTGACAGGTCCCCAAGCTAACTATGGCTACACCTTC.

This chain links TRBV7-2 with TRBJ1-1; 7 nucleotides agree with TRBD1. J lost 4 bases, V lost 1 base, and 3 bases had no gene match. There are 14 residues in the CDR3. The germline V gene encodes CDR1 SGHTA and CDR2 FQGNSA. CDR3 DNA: TGTGCCAGCAGCTTAGACAGGGGATTCACTGAAGCTTTCTTT. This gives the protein CASSLDRGFTEAFF.

CDR3 sequence reads: CASTDSSYEQYF. DNA for the CDR3: TGTGCCAGCACCGACAGCTCCTACGAGCAGTACTTC. J is TRBJ2-7 and V is TRBV7-9; D is possibly TRBD1 (5 bases). CDR1 SEHNR and CDR2 FQNEAQ come from the germline V gene (reference sequence). V was shortened by 7 bases and J by 0 bases, with 7 bases between the two germline ends. The CDR3 is 12 residues long.

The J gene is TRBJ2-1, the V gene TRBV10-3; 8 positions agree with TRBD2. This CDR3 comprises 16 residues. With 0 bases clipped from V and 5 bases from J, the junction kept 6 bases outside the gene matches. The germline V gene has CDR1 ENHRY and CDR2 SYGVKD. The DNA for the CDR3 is TGTGCCATCAGTGAGTCAAGAGCGGGGGCCGACAATGAGCAGTTCTTC. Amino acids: CAISESRAGADNEQFF.

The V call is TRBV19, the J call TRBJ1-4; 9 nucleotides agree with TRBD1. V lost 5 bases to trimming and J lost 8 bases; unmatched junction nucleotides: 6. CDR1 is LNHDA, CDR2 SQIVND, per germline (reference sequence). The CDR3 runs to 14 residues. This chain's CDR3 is CASSDRDREEKLFF. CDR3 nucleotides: TGTGCCAGTAGTGACCGGGACAGGGAGGAAAAACTGTTTTTT. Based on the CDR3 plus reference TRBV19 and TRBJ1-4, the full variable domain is DGGITQSPKYLFRKEGQNVTLSCEQNLNHDAMYWYRQDPGQGLRLIYYSQIVNDFQKGDIAEGYSVSREKKESFPLTVTSAQKNPTAFYLCASSDRDREEKLFFGSGTQLSVL.

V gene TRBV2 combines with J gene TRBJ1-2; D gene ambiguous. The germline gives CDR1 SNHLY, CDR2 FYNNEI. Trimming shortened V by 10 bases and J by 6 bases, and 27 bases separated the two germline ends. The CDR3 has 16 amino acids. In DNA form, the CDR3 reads TGTGCCACCACCCGCAGTACAAACCCCCTCTGGGATGGCTACACCTTC. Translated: CATTRSTNPLWDGYTF.

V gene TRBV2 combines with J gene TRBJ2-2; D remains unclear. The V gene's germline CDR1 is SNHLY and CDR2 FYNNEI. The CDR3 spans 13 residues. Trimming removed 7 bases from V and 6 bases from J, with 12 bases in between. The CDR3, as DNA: TGTGCCAGCAATAGACTCGGGTCCGGGGAGCTGTTTTTT. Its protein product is CASNRLGSGELFF.